The next 27 T cell receptor beta chains were all read from a single sample in a study of blood T cell repertoires in COVID-19. Here immunoSEQ multiplex PCR was the method, and the copy in TCRdb shows in-frame clones only, minus some. Of almost 300,000 clones listed, around 84% are singletons. The sample comprised peripheral blood. The receptors come from an older man with acute or convalescent COVID-19.

The chain carries TRBV3-1 (or the pseudogene TRBV3-2) and TRBJ2-3; D unclear. Between the trimmed V and J ends, which lost 5 bases and 0 bases, there was a span of 12 bases. The CDR3 runs to 15 residues. Germline-derived CDR1 and CDR2 are LGHDT and YNNKEL (reference sequence). The CDR3 sequence is CASSDTLVSTDTQYF. Here the CDR3 DNA reads TGTGCCAGCAGCGATACCCTAGTGAGCACAGATACGCAGTATTTT.

The CDR3 DNA is TGTGCCAGCAGTCAGAGGACAGGGCCTAGCAATCAGCCCCAGCATTTT. Encoded protein: CASSQRTGPSNQPQHF. V usage is TRBV27 and J usage is TRBJ1-5; 8 bases match TRBD1. V lost 5 bases to trimming and J lost 0 bases; unmatched junction nucleotides: 6. The CDR3 extends over 16 amino acids. Germline V gene sequence: CDR1 MNHEY, CDR2 SMNVEV (reference sequence).

This clone was recorded once. The gene calls are TRBV27 and TRBJ2-7; TRBD1 agrees at 11 bases. The V and J ends lost 6 bases and 1 base, in that order; junction bases with no gene match: 5. The germline gives CDR1 MNHEY, CDR2 SMNVEV (reference sequence). CDR3 length equals 15 residues. CDR3 nucleotides: TGTGCCAGCAGCAACCGGGACAGGGGGTCCTACGAGCAGTACTTC. Protein sequence: CASSNRDRGSYEQYF.

This clone was picked up a small number of times. The genes are TRBV6-5 and TRBJ1-2; TRBD1 aligns across 9 bases. The CDR3 is 14 residues long. Germline V gene data show CDR1 as MNHEY and CDR2 as SVGAGI. V was clipped by 6 bases and J by 14 bases; unmatched bases: 16. CDR3 nucleotide sequence: TGTGCCAGCAGCCGGGACAGGGAGACGACTTATTCTACCTTC. Translating gives CASSRDRETTYSTF.

The rearrangement joins TRBV6-2 or TRBV6-3 to TRBJ1-1; D is unresolved. Germline CDR1 MNHEY, CDR2 SVGEGT. This CDR3 is 15 amino acids long. V was cut by 5 bases and J by 3 bases, with 16 bases left in between. The CDR3 DNA is TGTGCCAGCAGTCCCCGGTCCATAGCATACACTGAAGCTTTCTTT. This encodes CASSPRSIAYTEAFF.

This clone was seen only a few times. The chain has TRBV7-2 and TRBJ2-1; the match to TRBD2 covers 8 bases. CDR1 is SGHTA and CDR2 is FQGNSA in the germline V gene. V trimming: 6 bases; J trimming: 3 bases; junction bases outside the gene matches: 7. The CDR3 has 15 residues. Written as DNA, the CDR3 is TGTGCCAGCAGTGAAGGGGCGGGGGGCTACAATGAGCAGTTCTTC. Protein: CASSEGAGGYNEQFF.

This chain connects TRBV7-2 to TRBJ1-6; 7 bases match TRBD1. Losses at the gene ends were 0 bases for V and 9 bases for J; bases not matched to a gene: 11. Germline V gives CDR1 SGHTA, CDR2 FQGNSA. This CDR3 is 17 amino acids long. Here the CDR3 DNA reads TGTGCCAGCAGCTTAGCTCAAGCCCAGGGGGATGGTTCACCCCTCCACTTT. Protein product: CASSLAQAQGDGSPLHF.

V is TRBV18 and J is TRBJ1-2; D ambiguous. Deletions cut 3 bases from V and 0 bases from J, with 11 bases between. This CDR3 spans 15 amino acids. CDR1 and CDR2 from the germline V gene are KGHSH and LQKENI. CDR3 DNA sequence: TGTGCCAGCTCACCCATGGCGGACTCTAACTATGGCTACACCTTC. It yields the protein CASSPMADSNYGYTF.

This clone was counted a few times. V gene TRBV7-2 combines with J gene TRBJ2-7; 10 positions match TRBD2. The V segment lost 1 base and the J segment 2 bases; nucleotides outside the gene matches: 11. The germline V gene encodes CDR1 SGHTA and CDR2 FQGNSA. The CDR3 runs to 18 residues. The DNA of the CDR3 is TGTGCCAGCAGCTTAGAGGCCAGCGGGAGGGTTGGCACCTACGAGCAGTACTTC. Residues: CASSLEASGRVGTYEQYF.

The rearrangement joins TRBV5-4 to TRBJ2-1; 9 bases line up with TRBD2. V gave up 3 bases and J gave up 14 bases; unmatched junction bases: 21. The germline CDR1 and CDR2 sequences are SGHNT and YYREEE (reference sequence). This CDR3 region has 17 residues. The DNA for the CDR3 is TGTGCCAGCAGCTCCAGGGCGGCGGGGGGGCCAGTTGGAGGGGAGTTCTTC. Translation: CASSSRAAGGPVGGEFF. Variable domain in full (rest from reference TRBV5-4 and TRBJ2-1): ETGVTQSPTHLIKTRGQQVTLRCSSQSGHNTVSWYQQALGQGPQFIFQYYREEENGRGNFPPRFSGLQFPNYSSELNVNALELDDSALYLCASSSRAAGGPVGGEFFGPGTRLTVL.

Details on this clone: Other DNA sequences in this specimen translate into the identical CDR3. V usage is TRBV6-5 and J usage is TRBJ1-1, with no clear D. This CDR3 contains 15 residues. V dropped 2 bases and J dropped 2 bases, with 12 bases sitting between them. Germline V gene sequence: CDR1 MNHEY, CDR2 SVGAGI. The CDR3 DNA is TGTGCCAGCAGTTACAGTGGTCGGGGAAACACTGAAGCTTTCTTT. This encodes CASSYSGRGNTEAFF.

This clone was counted once. The chain recombines TRBV6-5 with TRBJ2-5, with 11 bases aligning to TRBD2. V shed 5 bases and J 6 bases; nucleotides not matched to a gene: 8. CDR1 MNHEY and CDR2 SVGAGI come from the germline V gene. The CDR3 sequence is 15 residues long. CDR3 nucleotides: TGTGCCAGCAGTCCGGGACTAGCGGTTATACAGACCCAGTACTTC. It encodes CASSPGLAVIQTQYF.

The rearrangement joins TRBV28 to TRBJ2-3, with TRBD2 matching over 13 bases. Trimming removed 5 bases from V and 6 bases from J; junction bases left unmatched: 2. The V gene's germline CDR1 is MDHEN and CDR2 SYDVKM. The CDR3 runs to 14 residues. CDR3 loop: CASSTSGGADTQYF. The DNA for the CDR3 is TGTGCCAGCAGTACTAGCGGGGGGGCGGATACGCAGTATTTT.

The V call is TRBV7-3, the J call TRBJ2-1; 9 nucleotides match TRBD2. J lost 7 bases, V lost 8 bases, and 12 bases had no gene match. Germline V lookup: CDR1 SGHTA, CDR2 FQGTGA. This CDR3 comprises 15 residues. CDR3 loop: CASAGLATSINEQFF. CDR3 DNA: TGTGCCAGCGCGGGACTAGCTACGAGTATAAATGAGCAGTTCTTC.

The chain recombines TRBV25-1 with TRBJ1-6; possible D gene TRBD1, 5 bases. CDR3 length: 16 residues. Trimming took 5 bases from V and 7 from J, leaving 18 bases between them. Germline CDR1 reads MGHDK; CDR2 reads SYGVNS. Here the CDR3 reads CASSPPGPLANSPLHF. For the CDR3, the DNA is TGTGCCAGCAGTCCTCCAGGGCCCTTGGCCAATTCACCCCTCCACTTT.

This clone was seen a single time. This sequence joins TRBV3-1 (or the pseudogene TRBV3-2) and TRBJ2-7, with no clear D. Deletions cut 8 bases from V and 0 bases from J, with 2 bases between. Germline CDR1 and CDR2: LGHDT and YNNKEL (reference sequence). The CDR3 sequence is 10 residues long. This CDR3 reads CASLSYEQYF. CDR3 sequence (DNA): TGTGCCAGCCTCTCCTACGAGCAGTACTTC.

This chain uses TRBV7-9 with TRBJ1-2, with a tentative D call TRBD1 (5 bases). V lost 7 bases to trimming and J lost 8 bases, with 14 bases between them. The CDR3 totals 12 residues. Looked up from germline, CDR1 is SEHNR and CDR2 is FQNEAQ (reference sequence). For the CDR3, the DNA is TGTGCCAGCACCATTTGGGGGGACGGCTACACCTTC. This gives the protein CASTIWGDGYTF.

This chain uses TRBV9 with TRBJ1-3, with 8 nucleotides matching TRBD1. In germline, CDR1 is SGDLS, CDR2 YYNGEE. V trimming: 3 bases; J trimming: 0 bases; junction bases outside the gene matches: 8. The CDR3 sequence is 17 residues long. CDR3 sequence reads: CASSAWTGLSSGNTIYF. The CDR3 bases are TGTGCCAGCAGCGCCTGGACAGGGCTAAGCTCTGGAAACACCATATATTTT.

This chain connects TRBV5-1 to TRBJ2-7; a weak D match, TRBD2 (6 bases). Trimming left V 2 bases short and J 0 bases short, with 12 bases between. CDR1 SGHRS and CDR2 YFSETQ come from the germline V gene. The CDR3 runs to 15 residues. The CDR3 nucleotides read TGCGCCAGCAGCTTTGGGGACGGGAGCTCCTACGAGCAGTACTTC. It translates to CASSFGDGSSYEQYF.

The gene calls are TRBV5-4 and TRBJ2-2; D is possibly TRBD2 (6 bases). Per the germline V gene, CDR1 is SGHNT and CDR2 is YYREEE (reference sequence). Between the trimmed V and J ends, which lost 0 bases and 0 bases, there was a span of 6 bases. The CDR3 sequence is 15 residues long. The CDR3 DNA reads TGTGCCAGCAGCTTGGGGACTACGAACACCGGGGAGCTGTTTTTT. Its translation: CASSLGTTNTGELFF.

The chain uses TRBV3-1 (or the pseudogene TRBV3-2) and TRBJ1-1; no reliable D call. Germline CDR1 is LGHDT and CDR2 is YNNKEL (reference sequence). The CDR3 consists of 14 residues. Trimming stripped 1 base from V and 5 bases from J, with 11 bases between. The CDR3 is CASSQVVSGTEAFF. For the CDR3, the DNA is TGTGCCAGCAGCCAAGTGGTATCGGGGACTGAAGCTTTCTTT.

The chain couples TRBV6-6 to TRBJ1-1; TRBD1 aligns across 8 bases. The CDR3 loop spans 16 amino acids. Trimming at V came to 6 bases and at J to 4 bases, leaving 13 bases not matched to a gene. Germline lookup yields CDR1 MNHNY and CDR2 SVGAGI (reference sequence). The CDR3 region has the DNA TGTGCCAGCAGACCCAAAACCCGACAGGGGAGCACTGAAGCTTTCTTT. Translating gives CASRPKTRQGSTEAFF.

V and J are TRBV5-6 and TRBJ2-1; D may be TRBD2 (5 bases). Germline assignment: CDR1 SGHDT and CDR2 YYEEEE. Trimming took 3 bases from V and 9 from J, leaving 19 bases between them. This CDR3 has 15 amino acids. The CDR3 region is CASSSQVLGGIEQFF. CDR3 coding DNA: TGTGCCAGCAGCTCTCAAGTACTAGGAGGAATTGAGCAGTTCTTC.

The rearrangement joins TRBV6-5 to TRBJ1-1, with TRBD1 as a possible D gene (6 bases). Germline V gene data show CDR1 as MNHEY and CDR2 as SVGAGI. Trimming left V 6 bases short and J 6 bases short, with 14 bases between. The CDR3 spans 13 residues. In DNA form, the CDR3 reads TGTGCCAGCAGACCCCAGGGGATCCCTGAAGCTTTCTTT. Its protein is CASRPQGIPEAFF.

V usage is TRBV9 and J usage is TRBJ2-5; a weak D match, TRBD2 (6 bases). The CDR3 extends over 14 amino acids. V was shortened by 0 bases and J by 4 bases, with 10 bases between the two germline ends. From germline, CDR1 is SGDLS and CDR2 YYNGEE. The CDR3 here is CASSVEGGPETQYF. DNA of the CDR3: TGTGCCAGCAGCGTAGAGGGAGGCCCAGAGACCCAGTACTTC.

The rearrangement joins TRBV6-2 or TRBV6-3 to TRBJ1-1; D not resolved. CDR1 MNHEY and CDR2 SVGEGT come from the germline V gene. This CDR3 is 13 amino acids long. The V and J ends lost 0 bases and 0 bases respectively, with 2 bases between them. CDR3 in DNA: TGTGCCAGCAGTTACTCTATGAACACTGAAGCTTTCTTT. Its translation: CASSYSMNTEAFF.

This chain joins TRBV15 and TRBJ1-4; 9 bases are a match to TRBD1. Per germline, CDR1 LNHNV and CDR2 YYDKDF (reference sequence). The CDR3 totals 18 residues. Unmatched junction bases numbered 10, after V lost 0 bases and J lost 5 bases. CDR3 sequence: CATSRDPLQGASNEKLFF. CDR3 in DNA: TGTGCCACCAGCAGAGATCCATTACAGGGGGCCTCAAATGAAAAACTGTTTTTT. Together with reference TRBV15 and TRBJ1-4, the CDR3 gives the full variable domain: DAMVIQNPRYQVTQFGKPVTLSCSQTLNHNVMYWYQQKSSQAPKLLFHYYDKDFNNEADTPDNFQSRRPNTSFCFLDIRSPGLGDTAMYLCATSRDPLQGASNEKLFFGSGTQLSVL.